These 21 T cell receptor beta chains were all obtained from the same sample, sequenced in a study of blood T cell repertoires in COVID-19. Measured with immunoSEQ multiplex PCR; TCRdb has only the in-frame clones, and not every one. The table includes fewer than 250,000 clones, 88% detected once. The sample consisted of peripheral blood. These receptors all come from a human donor in a cohort sampled during active COVID-19.

The genes are TRBV24-1 and TRBJ2-2; TRBD1 might be the D (6 bases). The ends were cut back, 7 bases at V and 8 bases at J, with 10 bases in the middle. The CDR3 spans 12 residues. In germline, CDR1 is KGHDR, CDR2 SFDVKD. DNA of the CDR3: TGTGCCACCAGACAGGGAGAGGGGGAGCTGTTTTTT. It is translated as CATRQGEGELFF.

This clone was seen once. The chain combines TRBV16 with TRBJ2-7, with D tentatively TRBD2 (6 bases). There are 14 residues in the CDR3. V was cut by 0 bases and J by 3 bases, with 9 bases left in between. Germline-derived CDR1 and CDR2 are KGHSY and FQNENV. The chain's CDR3 is CASSQSGLFYEQYF. CDR3 nucleotides: TGTGCCAGCAGCCAATCGGGACTTTTCTACGAGCAGTACTTC. Supplemented by reference TRBV16 and TRBJ2-7, the full variable domain reads GEEVAQTPKHLVRGEGQKAKLYCAPIKGHSYVFWYQQVLKNEFKFLISFQNENVFDETGMPKERFSAKCLPNSPCSLEIQATKLEDSAVYFCASSQSGLFYEQYFGPGTRLTVT.

The CDR3 DNA follows: TGCGCCAGCAGTGAGTCAGTGGGGACAGGGGGAGAGACCCAGTACTTC. This gives the protein CASSESVGTGGETQYF. The rearrangement joins TRBV10-1 to TRBJ2-5, with TRBD1 identical over 11 bases. Trimming removed 0 bases from V and 4 bases from J; junction bases left unmatched: 4. CDR1 WNHNN and CDR2 SYGVQD come from the germline V gene (reference sequence). The CDR3 is made up of 16 amino acids.

This clone has just one count. The rearrangement links TRBV6-5 to TRBJ2-7; 7 bases line up with TRBD2. CDR3 length: 13 amino acids. Germline CDR1 is MNHEY and CDR2 is SVGAGI. The V segment lost 6 bases and the J segment 4 bases; nucleotides outside the gene matches: 6. In DNA, the CDR3 is TGTGCCAGCAGGCCCCTAGCGGTATACGAGCAGTACTTC. Amino acids: CASRPLAVYEQYF.

The V and J genes are TRBV7-2 and TRBJ2-2, with a possible D match to TRBD2 (6 bases). This CDR3 spans 13 amino acids. V was clipped by 7 bases and J by 1 base, with 7 bases between them. Germline V CDR1 and CDR2: SGHTA, FQGNSA. The CDR3: CASTGGNTGELFF. The CDR3 DNA reads TGTGCCAGCACCGGGGGGAACACCGGGGAGCTGTTTTTT.

This clone was observed a single time. This chain uses TRBV7-9 with TRBJ2-5; TRBD1 agrees at 9 bases. Germline CDR1 and CDR2: SEHNR and FQNEAQ (reference sequence). The CDR3 extends over 16 amino acids. Unmatched junction bases numbered 6, after V lost 4 bases and J lost 0 bases. The CDR3 here is CASSSKTGGHQETQYF. The DNA for the CDR3 is TGTGCCAGCAGCTCAAAGACAGGGGGGCACCAAGAGACCCAGTACTTC. The whole variable domain, remainder taken from reference TRBV7-9 and TRBJ2-5, is DTGVSQNPRHKITKRGQNVTFRCDPISEHNRLYWYRQTLGQGPEFLTYFQNEAQLEKSRLLSDRFSAERPKGSFSTLEIQRTEQGDSAMYLCASSSKTGGHQETQYFGPGTRLLVL.

Comment on this clone: The same CDR3 is also encoded by other DNA sequences in this sample. V usage is TRBV18 and J usage is TRBJ1-2; TRBD1 matches 7 bases. Trimming took 3 bases from V and 5 from J; bases not matched to a gene: 3. The length of the CDR3 is 13 residues. The germline gives CDR1 KGHSH, CDR2 LQKENI. The CDR3 sequence is CASSPGTDYGYTF. CDR3 in DNA: TGTGCCAGCTCACCCGGGACAGATTATGGCTACACCTTC.

The gene calls are TRBV30 and TRBJ2-1; maybe TRBD2 (5 bases). Germline V CDR1 and CDR2: GTSNPN, SVGIG (reference sequence). V was trimmed by 2 bases and J by 8 bases, leaving 16 bases between them. CDR3 length: 14 amino acids. In DNA, the CDR3 is TGTGCCTGGAGTTCGTGGGAGCCTGGTGATGAGCAGTTCTTC. Translating gives CAWSSWEPGDEQFF.

The V call is TRBV5-4, the J call TRBJ2-1; 10 bases are a match to TRBD1. The CDR3 is made up of 15 amino acids. Germline assignment: CDR1 SGHNT and CDR2 YYREEE (reference sequence). Trimming removed 2 bases from V and 8 bases from J; junction bases left unmatched: 7. The CDR3 nucleotides are TGTGCCAGCAGCTTTGGCCGGGACAGGGGTTATGAGCAGTTCTTC. It encodes CASSFGRDRGYEQFF. Drawing the rest from reference TRBV5-4 and TRBJ2-1, the complete variable domain is ETGVTQSPTHLIKTRGQQVTLRCSSQSGHNTVSWYQQALGQGPQFIFQYYREEENGRGNFPPRFSGLQFPNYSSELNVNALELDDSALYLCASSFGRDRGYEQFFGPGTRLTVL.

The CDR3 loop reads CASTGGNTGELFF. As DNA, the CDR3 is TGCGCCAGCACGGGGGGAAACACCGGGGAGCTGTTTTTT. The J gene is TRBJ2-2, the V gene TRBV5-1; 7 bases map to TRBD2. Germline CDR1 and CDR2: SGHRS and YFSETQ. The CDR3 is 13 residues long. V lost 6 bases, J lost 2 bases, and 1 base stayed unmatched.

This chain joins TRBV7-9 and TRBJ2-7; the match to TRBD2 covers 8 bases. V shed 8 bases, J shed 5 bases, and the junction held 5 bases outside the gene matches. The CDR3 has 12 amino acids. The V gene's germline CDR1 is SEHNR and CDR2 FQNEAQ (reference sequence). The CDR3 loop is CASSSGSHEQYF. For the CDR3, the DNA is TGTGCCAGCTCGAGCGGGAGCCACGAGCAGTACTTC.

The chain is built from TRBV6-5 and TRBJ2-7, with 8 nucleotides matching TRBD1. The CDR3 has 14 amino acids. Germline V CDR1 and CDR2: MNHEY, SVGAGI. V trimming: 0 bases; J trimming: 7 bases; junction bases outside the gene matches: 5. This chain's CDR3 is CASSYSDRAGEQYF. The CDR3, as DNA: TGTGCCAGCAGTTACTCGGACAGGGCGGGGGAGCAGTACTTC.

This chain links TRBV3-1 (or the pseudogene TRBV3-2) with TRBJ2-3; 9 bases map to TRBD1. The CDR3 sequence is 16 residues long. V lost 4 bases to trimming and J lost 3 bases; unmatched junction nucleotides: 8. The germline V gene encodes CDR1 LGHDT and CDR2 YNNKEL (reference sequence). CDR3 nucleotides: TGTGCCAGCAGCCCGACAGGACAGGGGTGGACAGATACGCAGTATTTT. Amino acids: CASSPTGQGWTDTQYF.

The CDR3 is CASRPQGGSQPQHF. The CDR3 nucleotides read TGTGCCAGCAGGCCACAGGGGGGTAGTCAGCCCCAGCATTTT. The chain employs TRBV6-5 and TRBJ1-5; the match to TRBD1 covers 8 bases. The CDR3 runs 14 residues. V shed 6 bases and J 6 bases; nucleotides not matched to a gene: 7. Looked up from germline, CDR1 is MNHEY and CDR2 is SVGAGI.

This chain uses TRBV2 with TRBJ2-1; D is ambiguous. The germline CDR1 and CDR2 sequences are SNHLY and FYNNEI. The CDR3 is made up of 11 amino acids. V gave up 3 bases and J gave up 5 bases, with 2 bases separating them. In DNA, the CDR3 is TGTGCCAGCAGTGATAACAATGAGCAGTTCTTC. Translating it yields CASSDNNEQFF.

The V call is TRBV28, the J call TRBJ1-5; 8 nucleotides line up with TRBD1. The CDR3 runs 15 residues. Germline CDR1 reads MDHEN; CDR2 reads SYDVKM. V was pared by 4 bases and J by 2 bases, with 4 bases of the junction left unmatched. CDR3: CASSWTGKGNQPQHF. The CDR3 DNA sequence: TGTGCCAGCAGTTGGACAGGGAAAGGCAATCAGCCCCAGCATTTT. Together with reference TRBV28 and TRBJ1-5, the CDR3 gives the full variable domain: DVKVTQSSRYLVKRTGEKVFLECVQDMDHENMFWYRQDPGLGLRLIYFSYDVKMKEKGDIPEGYSVSREKKERFSLILESASTNQTSMYLCASSWTGKGNQPQHFGDGTRLSIL.

V and J are TRBV5-1 and TRBJ2-7, with D perhaps TRBD1 (5 bases). This CDR3 has 14 residues. The V gene lost 4 bases and the J gene lost 1 base, with 12 bases spanning the gap. From germline, CDR1 is SGHRS and CDR2 YFSETQ. In nucleotides, the CDR3 is TGCGCCAGCAGCGGGAAAGGGGTATCCTACGAGCAGTACTTC. This codes for CASSGKGVSYEQYF.

The chain couples TRBV7-9 to TRBJ2-3, with D perhaps TRBD1 (5 bases). CDR1 and CDR2 (germline): SEHNR, FQNEAQ (reference sequence). V was cut by 5 bases and J by 4 bases, with 13 bases left in between. This CDR3 comprises 14 residues. The CDR3 region is CASSPGLGADTQYF. CDR3 nucleotides: TGTGCCAGCAGCCCCGGTTTAGGGGCAGATACGCAGTATTTT.

The rearrangement joins TRBV9 to TRBJ2-6; 7 bases align to TRBD1. From germline, CDR1 is SGDLS and CDR2 YYNGEE. V lost 1 base to trimming and J lost 0 bases; unmatched junction nucleotides: 4. The CDR3 is 17 residues long. CDR3 residues: CASSVMAGGSGANVLTF. The CDR3, as DNA: TGTGCCAGCAGCGTAATGGCAGGGGGCTCTGGGGCCAACGTCCTGACTTTC.

This clone was found once. V gene TRBV2 combines with J gene TRBJ1-2; D call uncertain. The V and J ends lost 3 bases and 6 bases respectively, with 11 bases between them. Germline CDR1 SNHLY, CDR2 FYNNEI. The CDR3 is 13 residues long. The CDR3 reads CASSDPGINGYTF. In DNA, the CDR3 is TGTGCCAGCAGTGACCCAGGAATCAATGGCTACACCTTC. Drawing the rest from reference TRBV2 and TRBJ1-2, the complete variable domain is EPEVTQTPSHQVTQMGQEVILRCVPISNHLYFYWYRQILGQKVEFLVSFYNNEISEKSEIFDDQFSVERPDGSNFTLKIRSTKLEDSAMYFCASSDPGINGYTFGSGTRLTVV.

This clone was seen a handful of times. The chain links TRBV2 to TRBJ2-1; weak D call: TRBD2 (5 bases). Germline V lookup: CDR1 SNHLY, CDR2 FYNNEI. The CDR3 runs 13 residues. Trimming removed 6 bases from V and 7 bases from J, with 13 bases in between. The CDR3 DNA sequence: TGTGCCAGCAGATTGGACTTAGCGAATGAGCAGTTCTTC. The encoded protein is CASRLDLANEQFF.